This TCR beta chain stems from a study of radiation and T cells in renal cell carcinoma (dated by TCRdb to 2019 to 2021). As for the study more broadly: TCR beta sequencing covered approximately 50 samples in total, comprising about 26 tumors and roughly 27 peripheral blood samples. Across all 53 samples, over 4,000,000 unique CDR3 nucleotide sequences encoding 2.5 million to 3 million unique CDR3 amino acid sequences were identified. The final blood draw took place at 4 weeks after radiation, the same time as nephrectomy. Broader findings and caveats from the paper: The single-armed trial design could not address effects of radiation dose or scheduling on the TCR repertoire. Because no pretreatment tumor biopsies were available, whether clonotypes were present in the tumor at baseline could not be determined. In blood, the top tumor clonotypes increased between baseline and 2 weeks post-radiation and then shrank by 4 weeks, which suggests that tumor-resident clones expanded only transiently. Dynamics of the blood repertoire were not tracked past 4 weeks after treatment.

Sample time point, as interpreted from the label and publication: blood 4 weeks post-SBRT, at nephrectomy. Interpreted using the paper, the treatment or condition label stands for: 15 Gy SBRT to primary tumor, nephrectomy 4 weeks later. Samples came from a clinical trial, in which primary renal cell carcinomas received 15 Gy stereotactic body radiation therapy followed by nephrectomy 4 weeks later. To follow tumor-enriched clonotypes, serial peripheral blood was collected from radiation-treated patients at baseline and at 2 weeks and 4 weeks after SBRT. All patients had renal cell carcinoma with clear cell pathology. The QIAamp DNA Blood Mini Kit (Qiagen) was used to prepare genomic DNA for TCR sequencing. The analyses included only samples that passed all quality control checks. A word on this clone: This clone's antigen is unknown. Within one base of it there is no much larger clone, and no base qualities were kept.

The immunoSEQ kit was used, according to the manufacturer's recommendations, to generate TCR beta libraries from genomic DNA. To prepare the libraries, a first multiplex PCR with proprietary primers was run, followed by a second PCR that added unique barcodes, and a bead cleanup was done after each round. A positive control reaction and a negative control reaction, both provided in the kit, were run with every batch of samples. The final libraries underwent checking on an Agilent 4200 TapeStation D1000 ScreenTape, volumetric pooling, and quantification by qPCR. Sequencing ran on an Illumina NextSeq500 with a MidOutput 150-cycle cartridge, using 156 Read1 and 15 Index1 cycles with kit custom primers. The pooled library was loaded at roughly 0.93 pM, with an approximately 21% PhiX control spiked in. On the study's bioinformatics: Vendor-processed data were analyzed in R, and a clonotype was defined as all T cells sharing the same CDR3 nucleotide sequence. For clone abundance analyses, frequencies were normalized to the 10,000 most abundant clones per sample. Public T cell clones, which averaged fewer than five per sample, were excluded before analysis. Tumor-enriched clonotypes and baseline blood-enriched clonotypes were defined as those with an abundance difference of at least 32-fold between compartments. Clonotypes expanded or contracted between blood time points were identified with a beta-binomial differential abundance model. Tumor-blood repertoire similarity was measured with the Baroni-Urbani and Buser coefficient, and group comparisons used two-tailed Wilcoxon tests in R. Sourced from immuneACCESS, this table was stored by TCRdb with only in-frame sequences that have V and J called. A share of the clones is absent; for the studies checked, an unresolved V gene accounts for under half, and the remainder has no known explanation. V, J and clone size are taken as reported in that table, and D and trimming were inferred from the DNA itself. A total of 140,000 or so clones appear in this sample, 86% of them only once. The ten largest clones take up less than 20% of the sample.

This specimen consisted of blood, obtained from a patient whose treatment included radiotherapy and nephrectomy. This sequence originates from a woman aged 45-65 years with renal cell carcinoma.

The CDR3 here reads CSAQRGYGYTF. In nucleotide form, the sequence is TGCAGTGCCCAGAGGGGCTATGGCTACACCTTC. The chain is made from TRBV20-1 and TRBJ1-2; TRBD1 is perhaps the D gene, given 5 matching bases. The CDR3, from cysteine to phenylalanine, totals 11 residues. The DNA shown is the 33-base CDR3, in frame from base 1. V sheds 6 bases and J sheds 4 bases, leaving 9 bases between their ends. CDR1 is given as DFQATT and CDR2 as SNEGSKA, both from the germline V gene (reference sequence).